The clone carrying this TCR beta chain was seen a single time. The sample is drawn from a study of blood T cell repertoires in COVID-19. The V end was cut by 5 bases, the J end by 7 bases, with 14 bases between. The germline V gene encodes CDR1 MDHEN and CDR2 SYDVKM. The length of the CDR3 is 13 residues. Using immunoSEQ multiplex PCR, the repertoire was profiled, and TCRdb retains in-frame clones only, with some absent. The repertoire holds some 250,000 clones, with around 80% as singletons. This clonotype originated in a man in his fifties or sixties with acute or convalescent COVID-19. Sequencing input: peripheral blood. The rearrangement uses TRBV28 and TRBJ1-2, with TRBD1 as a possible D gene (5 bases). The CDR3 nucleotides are TGTGCCAGCAGTCCCGAGACAGTCCCTGGCTACACCTTC. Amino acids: CASSPETVPGYTF.